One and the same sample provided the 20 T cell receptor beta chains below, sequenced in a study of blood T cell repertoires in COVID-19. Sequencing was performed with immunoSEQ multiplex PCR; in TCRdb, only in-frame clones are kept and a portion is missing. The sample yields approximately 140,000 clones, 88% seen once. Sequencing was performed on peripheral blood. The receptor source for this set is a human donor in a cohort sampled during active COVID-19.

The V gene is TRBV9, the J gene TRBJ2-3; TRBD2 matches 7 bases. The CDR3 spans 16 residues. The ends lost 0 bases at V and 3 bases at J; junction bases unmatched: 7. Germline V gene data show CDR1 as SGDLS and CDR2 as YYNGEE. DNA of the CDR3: TGTGCCAGCAGCGTAGCGGACGGGGGGTGGACAGATACGCAGTATTTT. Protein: CASSVADGGWTDTQYF.

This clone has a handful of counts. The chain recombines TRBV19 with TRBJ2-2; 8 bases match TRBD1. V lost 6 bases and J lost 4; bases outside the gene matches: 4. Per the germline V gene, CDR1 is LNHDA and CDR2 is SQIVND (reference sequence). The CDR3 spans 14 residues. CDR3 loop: CASRPGGVTGELFF. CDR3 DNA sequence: TGTGCCAGTAGACCAGGGGGCGTCACCGGGGAGCTGTTTTTT.

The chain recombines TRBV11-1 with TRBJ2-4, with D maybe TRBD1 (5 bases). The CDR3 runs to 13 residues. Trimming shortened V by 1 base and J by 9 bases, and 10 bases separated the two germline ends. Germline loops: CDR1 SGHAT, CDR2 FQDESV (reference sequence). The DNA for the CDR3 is TGTGCCAGCAGCTTAGAGGGGTCGGCCATTCAGTACTTC. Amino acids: CASSLEGSAIQYF.

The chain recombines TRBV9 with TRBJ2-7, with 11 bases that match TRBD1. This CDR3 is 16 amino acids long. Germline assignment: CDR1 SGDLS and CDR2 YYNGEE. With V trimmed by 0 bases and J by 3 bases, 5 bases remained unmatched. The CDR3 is CASSVGGTGGNYEQYF. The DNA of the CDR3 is TGTGCCAGCAGCGTAGGTGGGACAGGGGGAAACTACGAGCAGTACTTC.

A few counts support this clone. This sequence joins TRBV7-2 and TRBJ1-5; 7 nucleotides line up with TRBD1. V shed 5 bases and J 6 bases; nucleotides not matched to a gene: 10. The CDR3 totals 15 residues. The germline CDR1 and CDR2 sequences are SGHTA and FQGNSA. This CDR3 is CASSPDRVQSQPQHF. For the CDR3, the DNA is TGTGCCAGCAGCCCCGACAGGGTTCAAAGTCAGCCCCAGCATTTT.

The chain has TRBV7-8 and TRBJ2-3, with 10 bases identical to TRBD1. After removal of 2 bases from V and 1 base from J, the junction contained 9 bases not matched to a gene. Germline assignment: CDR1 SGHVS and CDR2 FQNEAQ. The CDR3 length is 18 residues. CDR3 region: CASSLIPGQGRGTDTQYF. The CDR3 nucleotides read TGTGCCAGCAGCTTAATTCCGGGACAGGGGAGGGGCACAGATACGCAGTATTTT.

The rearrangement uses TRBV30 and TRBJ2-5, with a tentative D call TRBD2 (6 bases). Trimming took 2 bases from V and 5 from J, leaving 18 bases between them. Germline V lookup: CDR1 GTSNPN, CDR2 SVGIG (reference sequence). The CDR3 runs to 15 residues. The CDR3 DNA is TGTGCCTGGAGTACTTTTGGTGGGGGGAGGGAGACCCAGTACTTC. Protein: CAWSTFGGGRETQYF. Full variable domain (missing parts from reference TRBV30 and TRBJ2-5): SQTIHQWPATLVQPVGSPLSLECTVEGTSNPNLYWYRQAAGRGLQLLFYSVGIGQISSEVPQNLSASRPQDRQFILSSKKLLLSDSGFYLCAWSTFGGGRETQYFGPGTRLLVL.

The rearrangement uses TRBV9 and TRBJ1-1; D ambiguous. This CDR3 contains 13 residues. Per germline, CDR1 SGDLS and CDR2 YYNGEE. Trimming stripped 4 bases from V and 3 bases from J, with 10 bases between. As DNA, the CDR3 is TGTGCCAGCAGCCACCGGTGGTACACTGAAGCTTTCTTT. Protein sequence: CASSHRWYTEAFF. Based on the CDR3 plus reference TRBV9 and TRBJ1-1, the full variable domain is DSGVTQTPKHLITATGQRVTLRCSPRSGDLSVYWYQQSLDQGLQFLIQYYNGEERAKGNILERFSAQQFPDLHSELNLSSLELGDSALYFCASSHRWYTEAFFGQGTRLTVV.

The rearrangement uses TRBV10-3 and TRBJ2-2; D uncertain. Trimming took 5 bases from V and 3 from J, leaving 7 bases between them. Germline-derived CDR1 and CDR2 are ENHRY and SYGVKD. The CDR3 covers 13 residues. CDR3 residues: CAISTYDTGELFF. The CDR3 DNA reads TGTGCCATCAGTACTTACGACACCGGGGAGCTGTTTTTT.

CDR3 residues: CASSVATGAGELFF. CDR3 bases: TGTGCCAGCAGCGTAGCTACAGGGGCCGGGGAGCTGTTTTTT. J is TRBJ2-2 and V is TRBV9; 7 positions agree with TRBD1. This CDR3 contains 14 residues. The ends lost 0 bases at V and 6 bases at J; junction bases unmatched: 2. The germline gives CDR1 SGDLS, CDR2 YYNGEE.

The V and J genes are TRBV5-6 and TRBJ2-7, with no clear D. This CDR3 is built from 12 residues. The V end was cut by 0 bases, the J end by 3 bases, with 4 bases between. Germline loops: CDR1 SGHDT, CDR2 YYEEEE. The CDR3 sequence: CASSLASYEQYF. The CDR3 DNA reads TGTGCCAGCAGCTTGGCTAGCTACGAGCAGTACTTC.

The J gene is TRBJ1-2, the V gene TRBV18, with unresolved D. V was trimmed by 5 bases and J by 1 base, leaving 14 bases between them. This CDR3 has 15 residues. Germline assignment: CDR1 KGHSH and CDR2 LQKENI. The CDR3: CASSSTPESNYGYTF. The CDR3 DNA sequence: TGTGCCAGCTCATCGACACCTGAGAGTAACTATGGCTACACCTTC.

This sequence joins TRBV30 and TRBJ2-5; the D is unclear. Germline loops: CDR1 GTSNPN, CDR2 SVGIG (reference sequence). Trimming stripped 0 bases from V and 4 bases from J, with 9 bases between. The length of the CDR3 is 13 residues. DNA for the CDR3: TGTGCCTGGAGTGTACGGGTCTCAGAGACCCAGTACTTC. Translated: CAWSVRVSETQYF.

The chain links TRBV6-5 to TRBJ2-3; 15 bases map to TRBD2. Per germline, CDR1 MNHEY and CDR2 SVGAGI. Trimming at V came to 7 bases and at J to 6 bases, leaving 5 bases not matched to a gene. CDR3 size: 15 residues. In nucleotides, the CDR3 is TGTGCCAGCACGGGACTAGCGGGGGGCCTTGATACGCAGTATTTT. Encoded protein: CASTGLAGGLDTQYF.

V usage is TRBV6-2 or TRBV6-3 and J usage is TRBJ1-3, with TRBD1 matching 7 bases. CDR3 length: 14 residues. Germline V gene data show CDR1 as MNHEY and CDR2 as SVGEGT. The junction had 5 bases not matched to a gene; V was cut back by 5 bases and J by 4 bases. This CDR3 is CASSGTASGNTIYF. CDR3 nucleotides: TGTGCCAGCAGTGGGACAGCTTCAGGAAACACCATATATTTT.

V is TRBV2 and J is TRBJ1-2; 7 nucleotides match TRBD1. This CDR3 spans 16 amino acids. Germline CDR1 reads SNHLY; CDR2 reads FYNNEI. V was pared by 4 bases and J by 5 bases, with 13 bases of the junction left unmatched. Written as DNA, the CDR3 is TGTGCCAGCAGTGGGAGACAGGGTTGGGGGCTATATGGCTACACCTTC. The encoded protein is CASSGRQGWGLYGYTF.

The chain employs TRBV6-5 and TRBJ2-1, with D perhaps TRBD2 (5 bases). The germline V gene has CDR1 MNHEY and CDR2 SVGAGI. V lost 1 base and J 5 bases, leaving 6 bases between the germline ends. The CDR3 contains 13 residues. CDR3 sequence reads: CASSYYGDNEQFF. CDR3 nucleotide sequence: TGTGCCAGCAGTTACTACGGGGACAATGAGCAGTTCTTC.

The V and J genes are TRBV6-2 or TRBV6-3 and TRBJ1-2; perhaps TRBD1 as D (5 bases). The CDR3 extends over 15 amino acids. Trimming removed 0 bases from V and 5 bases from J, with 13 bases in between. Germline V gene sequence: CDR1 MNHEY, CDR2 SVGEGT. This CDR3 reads CASSYSIRVEYGYTF. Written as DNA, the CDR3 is TGTGCCAGCAGTTACTCGATCAGGGTTGAATATGGCTACACCTTC.

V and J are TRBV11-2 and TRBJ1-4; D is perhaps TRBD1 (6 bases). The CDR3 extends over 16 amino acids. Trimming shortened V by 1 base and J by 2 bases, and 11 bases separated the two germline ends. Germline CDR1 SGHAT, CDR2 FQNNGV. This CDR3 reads CASSLAQGGTNEKLFF. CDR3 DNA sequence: TGTGCCAGCAGCTTAGCACAGGGCGGTACTAATGAAAAACTGTTTTTT.

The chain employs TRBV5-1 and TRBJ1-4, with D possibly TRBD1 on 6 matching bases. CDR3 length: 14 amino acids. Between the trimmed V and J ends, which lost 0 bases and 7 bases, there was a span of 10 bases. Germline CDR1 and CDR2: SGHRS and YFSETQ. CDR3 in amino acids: CASSLVQGGEKLFF. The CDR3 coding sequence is TGCGCCAGCAGCTTGGTACAGGGCGGTGAAAAACTGTTTTTT.